This TCR beta chain was obtained from a study of blood T cell repertoires in COVID-19. Study-wide context: Whether acute or convalescent, the COVID-19 samples came from the United States, Italy and Spain. Sample material is recorded as cDNA or gDNA derived from T cells, B-cell-depleted T cells, or PBMCs.

Trimming left V 4 bases short and J 16 bases short, with 22 bases between. The germline V gene has CDR1 MNHEY and CDR2 SVGAGI. The length of the CDR3 is 14 residues. Study processing details: Amplified reference gene primers provided the basis for estimating nucleated cell counts. TCRdb's table, derived via immunoSEQ multiplex PCR, lists solely in-frame clones and lacks some. V and J calls and clone size are as listed in that table; D and trimming were resolved from the DNA. The repertoire has 55,000 to 75,000 clones, around nine tenths of them found once; the top ten carry 7.5% to 9.5%. This clonotype was obtained from a human donor in a cohort sampled during active COVID-19. Material for sequencing was peripheral blood. J is TRBJ1-4 and V is TRBV6-5, with D tentatively TRBD1 (6 bases). In nucleotides, the CDR3 is TGTGCCAGCAGTTTCACACGGAACAGGGACAAGGAGTTTTTT. This codes for CASSFTRNRDKEFF.